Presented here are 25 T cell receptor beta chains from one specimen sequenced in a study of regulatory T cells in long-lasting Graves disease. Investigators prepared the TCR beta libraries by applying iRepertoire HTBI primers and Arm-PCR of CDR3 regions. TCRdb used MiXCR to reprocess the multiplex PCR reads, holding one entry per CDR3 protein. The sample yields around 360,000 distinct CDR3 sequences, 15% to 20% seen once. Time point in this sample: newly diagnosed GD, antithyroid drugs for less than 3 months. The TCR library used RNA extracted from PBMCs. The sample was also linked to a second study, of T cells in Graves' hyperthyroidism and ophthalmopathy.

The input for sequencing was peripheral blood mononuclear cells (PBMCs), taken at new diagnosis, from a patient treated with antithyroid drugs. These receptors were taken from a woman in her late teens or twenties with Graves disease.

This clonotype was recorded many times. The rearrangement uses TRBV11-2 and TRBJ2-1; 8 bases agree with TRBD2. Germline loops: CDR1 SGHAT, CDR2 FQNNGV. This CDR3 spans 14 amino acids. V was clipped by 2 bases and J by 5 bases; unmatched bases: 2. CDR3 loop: CASSLSGSDNEQFF. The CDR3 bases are TGTGCCAGCAGCTTAAGCGGGAGCGACAATGAGCAGTTCTTC.

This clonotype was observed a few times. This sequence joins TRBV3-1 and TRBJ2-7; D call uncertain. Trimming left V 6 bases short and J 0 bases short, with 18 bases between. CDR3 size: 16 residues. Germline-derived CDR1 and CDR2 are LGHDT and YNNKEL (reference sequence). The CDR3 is CASRRRSGSGSYEQYF. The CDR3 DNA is TGTGCCAGCAGACGCCGGAGTGGCTCTGGCTCCTACGAGCAGTACTTC.

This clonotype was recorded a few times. The CDR3 here is CASSSGQVLNTEAFF. The CDR3 DNA sequence: TGCGCCAGCAGCTCTGGACAGGTCTTGAACACTGAAGCTTTCTTT. This chain joins TRBV5-1 and TRBJ1-1, with TRBD1 identical over 7 bases. There are 15 residues in the CDR3. The junction had 5 bases not matched to a gene; V was cut back by 3 bases and J by 0 bases. Per the germline V gene, CDR1 is SGHRS and CDR2 is YFSETQ.

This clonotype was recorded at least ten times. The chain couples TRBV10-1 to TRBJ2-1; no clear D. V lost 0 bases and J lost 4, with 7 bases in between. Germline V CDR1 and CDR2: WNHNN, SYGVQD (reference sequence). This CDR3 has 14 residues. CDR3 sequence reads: CASSESIEYNEQFF. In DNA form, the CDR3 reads TGCGCCAGCAGTGAGTCGATAGAATACAATGAGCAGTTCTTC.

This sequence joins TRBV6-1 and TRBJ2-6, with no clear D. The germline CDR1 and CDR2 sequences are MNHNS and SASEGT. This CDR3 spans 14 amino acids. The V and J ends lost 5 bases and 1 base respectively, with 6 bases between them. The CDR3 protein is CASSKRSGANVLTF. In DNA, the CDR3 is TGTGCCAGCAGTAAGAGGTCTGGGGCCAACGTCCTGACTTTC.

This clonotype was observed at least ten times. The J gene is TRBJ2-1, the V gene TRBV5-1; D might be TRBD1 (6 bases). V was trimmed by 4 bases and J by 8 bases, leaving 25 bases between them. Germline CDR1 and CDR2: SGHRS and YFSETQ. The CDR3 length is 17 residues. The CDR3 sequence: CASSLTLTGWSVDEQFF. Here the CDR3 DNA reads TGCGCCAGCAGCCTTACCCTGACAGGTTGGTCGGTAGATGAGCAGTTCTTC.

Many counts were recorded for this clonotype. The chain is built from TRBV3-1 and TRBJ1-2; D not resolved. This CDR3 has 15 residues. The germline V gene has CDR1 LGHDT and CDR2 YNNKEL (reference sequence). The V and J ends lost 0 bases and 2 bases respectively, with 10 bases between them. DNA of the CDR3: TGTGCCAGCAGCCAAGAGGGGAGGCCCAACTATGGCTACACCTTC. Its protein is CASSQEGRPNYGYTF.

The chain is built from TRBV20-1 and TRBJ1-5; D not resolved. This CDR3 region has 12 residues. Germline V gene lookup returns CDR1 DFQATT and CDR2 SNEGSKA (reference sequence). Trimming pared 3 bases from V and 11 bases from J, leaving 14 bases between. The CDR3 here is CSARTATQTQHF. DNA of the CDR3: TGCAGTGCTAGGACGGCTACCCAGACCCAGCATTTT.

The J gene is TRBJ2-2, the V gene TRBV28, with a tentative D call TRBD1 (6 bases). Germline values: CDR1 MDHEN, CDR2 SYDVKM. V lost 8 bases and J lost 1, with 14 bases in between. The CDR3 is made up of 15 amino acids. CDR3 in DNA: TGTGCCAGCTACCCCGGGACAAAGAACACCGGGGAGCTGTTTTTT. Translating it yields CASYPGTKNTGELFF.

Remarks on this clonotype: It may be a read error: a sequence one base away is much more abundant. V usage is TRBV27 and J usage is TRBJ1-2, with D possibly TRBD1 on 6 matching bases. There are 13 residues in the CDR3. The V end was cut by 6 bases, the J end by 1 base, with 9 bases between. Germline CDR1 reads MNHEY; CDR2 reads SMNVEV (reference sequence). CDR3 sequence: CASRSQGNYGYTF. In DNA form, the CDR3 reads TGTGCCAGCAGGTCACAGGGTAACTATGGCTACACCTTC.

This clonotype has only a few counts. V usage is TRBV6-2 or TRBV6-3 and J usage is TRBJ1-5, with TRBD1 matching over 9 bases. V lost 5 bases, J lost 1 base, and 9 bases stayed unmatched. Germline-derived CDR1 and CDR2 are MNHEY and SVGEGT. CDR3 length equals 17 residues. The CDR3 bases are TGTGCCAGCAGTGAAGGACAGGGGAGGTTGAGCAATCAGCCCCAGCATTTT. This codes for CASSEGQGRLSNQPQHF.

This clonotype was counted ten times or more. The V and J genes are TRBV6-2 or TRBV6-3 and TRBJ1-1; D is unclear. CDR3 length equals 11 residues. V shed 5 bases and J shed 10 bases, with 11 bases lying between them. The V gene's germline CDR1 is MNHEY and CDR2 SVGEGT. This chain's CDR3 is CASSNRGRAFF. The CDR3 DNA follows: TGTGCCAGCAGTAACCGGGGTCGAGCTTTCTTT.

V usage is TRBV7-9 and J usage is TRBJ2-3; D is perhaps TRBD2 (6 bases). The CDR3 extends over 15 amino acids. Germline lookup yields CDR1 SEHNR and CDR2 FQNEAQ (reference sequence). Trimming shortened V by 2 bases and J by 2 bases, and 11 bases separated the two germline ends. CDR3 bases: TGTGCCAGCAGCTTACTACTAGCAGTCACAGATACGCAGTATTTT. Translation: CASSLLLAVTDTQYF.

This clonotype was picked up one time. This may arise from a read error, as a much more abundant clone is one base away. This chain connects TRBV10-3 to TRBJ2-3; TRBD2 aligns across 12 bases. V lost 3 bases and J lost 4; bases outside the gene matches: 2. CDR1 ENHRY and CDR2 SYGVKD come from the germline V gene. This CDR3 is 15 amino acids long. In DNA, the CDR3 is TGTGCCATCAGTGACCTAGCGGGGGGGGCAGATACGCAGTATTTT. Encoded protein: CAISDLAGGADTQYF.

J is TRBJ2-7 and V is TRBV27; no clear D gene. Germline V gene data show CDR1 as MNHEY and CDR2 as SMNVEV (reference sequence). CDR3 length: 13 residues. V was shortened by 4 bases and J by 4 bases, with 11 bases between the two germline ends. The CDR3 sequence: CASSSPPYYEQYF. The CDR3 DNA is TGTGCCAGCAGTTCCCCCCCATATTACGAGCAGTACTTC.

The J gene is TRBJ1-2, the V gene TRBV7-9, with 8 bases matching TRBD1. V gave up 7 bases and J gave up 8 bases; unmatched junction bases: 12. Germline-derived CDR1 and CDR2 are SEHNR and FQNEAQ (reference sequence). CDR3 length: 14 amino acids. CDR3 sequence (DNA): TGTGCCAGCACTCCCCAGGGGGCGTTTTCGGGCTACACCTTC. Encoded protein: CASTPQGAFSGYTF.

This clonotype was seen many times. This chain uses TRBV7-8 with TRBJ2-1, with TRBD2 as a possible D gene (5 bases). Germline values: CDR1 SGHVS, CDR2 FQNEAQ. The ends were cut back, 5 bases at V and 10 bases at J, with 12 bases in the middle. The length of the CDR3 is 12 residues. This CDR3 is CASSPPLVEQFF. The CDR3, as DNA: TGTGCCAGCAGCCCCCCACTAGTAGAGCAGTTCTTC.

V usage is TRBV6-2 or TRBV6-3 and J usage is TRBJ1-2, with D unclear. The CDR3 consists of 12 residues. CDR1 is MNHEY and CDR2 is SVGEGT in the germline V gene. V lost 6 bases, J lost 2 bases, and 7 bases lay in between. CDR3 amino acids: CASRQVNYGYTF. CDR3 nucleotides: TGTGCCAGCAGGCAAGTCAACTATGGCTACACCTTC.

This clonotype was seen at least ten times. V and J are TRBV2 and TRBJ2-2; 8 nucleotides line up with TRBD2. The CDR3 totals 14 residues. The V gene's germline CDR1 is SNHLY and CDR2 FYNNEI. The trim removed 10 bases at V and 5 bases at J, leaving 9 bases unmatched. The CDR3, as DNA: TGTGCCACTACAGCGGGAGTAGGTACCGGGGAGCTGTTTTTT. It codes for CATTAGVGTGELFF.

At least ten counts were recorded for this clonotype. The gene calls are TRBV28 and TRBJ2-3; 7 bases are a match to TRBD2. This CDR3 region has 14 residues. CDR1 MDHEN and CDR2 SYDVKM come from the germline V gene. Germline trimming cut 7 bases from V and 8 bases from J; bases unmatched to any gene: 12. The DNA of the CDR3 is TGTGCCAGCAACCTCCGCGGGAGTCCCGCTACGCAGTATTTT. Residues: CASNLRGSPATQYF.

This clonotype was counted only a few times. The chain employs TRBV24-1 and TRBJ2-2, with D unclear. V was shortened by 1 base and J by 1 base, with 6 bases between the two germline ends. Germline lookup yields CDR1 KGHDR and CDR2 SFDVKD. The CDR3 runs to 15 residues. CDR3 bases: TGTGCCACCAGTGATTTAAGGGTGAACACCGGGGAGCTGTTTTTT. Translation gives CATSDLRVNTGELFF.

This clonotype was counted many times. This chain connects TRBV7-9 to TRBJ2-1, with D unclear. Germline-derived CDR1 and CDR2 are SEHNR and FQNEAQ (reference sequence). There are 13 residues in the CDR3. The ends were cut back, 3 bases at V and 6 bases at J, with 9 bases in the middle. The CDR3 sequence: CASSFGPLNEQFF. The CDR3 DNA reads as TGTGCCAGCAGCTTCGGACCCCTCAATGAGCAGTTCTTC.

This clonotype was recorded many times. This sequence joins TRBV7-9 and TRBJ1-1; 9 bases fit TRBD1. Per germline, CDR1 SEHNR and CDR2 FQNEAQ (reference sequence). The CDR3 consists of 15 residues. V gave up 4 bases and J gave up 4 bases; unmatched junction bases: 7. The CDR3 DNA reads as TGTGCCAGCAGCTCATTAGGACAGGGGAGCACTGAAGCTTTCTTT. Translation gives CASSSLGQGSTEAFF.

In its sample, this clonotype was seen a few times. The chain's CDR3 is CAISESDRGGYNSPLHF. DNA of the CDR3: TGTGCCATCAGTGAGTCGGACAGGGGCGGGTATAATTCACCCCTCCACTTT. The chain uses TRBV10-3 and TRBJ1-6; 9 bases align to TRBD1. There are 17 residues in the CDR3. Germline V gene lookup returns CDR1 ENHRY and CDR2 SYGVKD. J was trimmed by 4 bases and V by 0 bases; bases with no gene match: 4.

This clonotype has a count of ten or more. This chain's CDR3 is CASNNRGGLNNEQFF. For the CDR3, the DNA is TGTGCCAGCAACAATAGGGGGGGGCTGAACAATGAGCAGTTCTTC. The chain is built from TRBV28 and TRBJ2-1, with D possibly matching TRBD2 (7 bases). Trimming took off 7 bases at V and 5 bases at J, with 18 bases between the two ends. This CDR3 has 15 residues. Germline V CDR1 and CDR2: MDHEN, SYDVKM.